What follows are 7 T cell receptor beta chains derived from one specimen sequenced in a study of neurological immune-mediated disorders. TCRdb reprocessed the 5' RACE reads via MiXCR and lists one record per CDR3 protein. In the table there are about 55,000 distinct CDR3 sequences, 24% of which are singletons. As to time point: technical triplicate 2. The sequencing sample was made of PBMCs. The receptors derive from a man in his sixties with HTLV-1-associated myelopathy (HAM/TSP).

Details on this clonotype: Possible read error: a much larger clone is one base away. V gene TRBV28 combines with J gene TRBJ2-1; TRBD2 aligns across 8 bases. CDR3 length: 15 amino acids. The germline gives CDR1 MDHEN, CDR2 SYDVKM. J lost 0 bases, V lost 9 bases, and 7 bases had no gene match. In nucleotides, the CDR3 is TGTGCCAGAAGGCAAACTAGCGGCTCCTACAATGAGCAGTTCTTC. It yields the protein CARRQTSGSYNEQFF.

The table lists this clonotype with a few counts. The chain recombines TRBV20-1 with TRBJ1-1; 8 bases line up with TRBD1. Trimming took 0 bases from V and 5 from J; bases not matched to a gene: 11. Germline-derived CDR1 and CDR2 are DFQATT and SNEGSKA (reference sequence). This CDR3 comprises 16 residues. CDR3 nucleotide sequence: TGCAGTGCTAGAGATCTTTCAGGGGGCTATGGAACTGAAGCTTTCTTT. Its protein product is CSARDLSGGYGTEAFF.

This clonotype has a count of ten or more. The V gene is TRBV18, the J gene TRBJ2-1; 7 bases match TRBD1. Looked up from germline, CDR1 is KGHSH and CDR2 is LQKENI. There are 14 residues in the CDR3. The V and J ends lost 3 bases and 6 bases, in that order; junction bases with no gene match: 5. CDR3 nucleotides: TGTGCCAGCTCACCTGGGACAGAAGTCAATGAGCAGTTCTTC. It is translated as CASSPGTEVNEQFF.

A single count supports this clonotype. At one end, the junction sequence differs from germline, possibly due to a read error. The CDR3 DNA follows: TGTGCCAGTAGTGAGATTGGACTAGCGGGATCAGATACGCAGTATTTT. Amino acids: CASSEIGLAGSDTQYF. The chain joins TRBV2 to TRBJ2-3; 12 nucleotides agree with TRBD2. This CDR3 region has 16 residues. Looked up from germline, CDR1 is SNHLY and CDR2 is FYNNEI. Full variable domain (outside the CDR3, taken from reference TRBV2 and TRBJ2-3): EPEVTQTPSHQVTQMGQEVILRCVPISNHLYFYWYRQILGQKVEFLVSFYNNEISEKSEIFDDQFSVERPDGSNFTLKIRSTKLEDSAMYFCASSEIGLAGSDTQYFGPGTRLTVL.

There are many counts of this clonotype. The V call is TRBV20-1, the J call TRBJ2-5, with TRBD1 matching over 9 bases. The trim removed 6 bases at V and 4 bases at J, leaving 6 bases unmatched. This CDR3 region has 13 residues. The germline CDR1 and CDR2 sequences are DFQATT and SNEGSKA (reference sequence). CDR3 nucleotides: TGCAGTGCCGGGACAGGGAAGGGAGAGACCCAGTACTTC. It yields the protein CSAGTGKGETQYF.

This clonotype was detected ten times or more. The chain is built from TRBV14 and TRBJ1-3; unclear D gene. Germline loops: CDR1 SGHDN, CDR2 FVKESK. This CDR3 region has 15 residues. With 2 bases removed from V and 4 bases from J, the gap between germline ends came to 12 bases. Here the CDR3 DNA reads TGTGCCAGCAGCCAACGAGGATCTGCGGGAAACACCATATATTTT. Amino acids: CASSQRGSAGNTIYF.

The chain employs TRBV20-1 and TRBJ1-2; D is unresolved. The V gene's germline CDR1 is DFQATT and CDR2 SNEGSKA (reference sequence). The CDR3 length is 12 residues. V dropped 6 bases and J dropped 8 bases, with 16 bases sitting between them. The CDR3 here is CSARLAEPGYTF. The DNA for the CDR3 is TGCAGTGCCAGGTTGGCGGAGCCGGGCTACACCTTC.